This T cell receptor (beta chain) came from a study of identifying expanded T cells in peripheral blood. About this clone itself: As yet, its antigen is unknown.

Overall study findings and caveats: Variance in clone template counts between approximately 2-week samples significantly increased with total template count across all healthy donors. Differentially abundant clones: 0.95 to 1.5 between replicates, 16.4 at around 15 days, 19 to 20 at four.

Healthy donors had no documented immune events, such as infections, while sampled. The assay was immunoSEQ multiplex PCR, and TCRdb's table has in-frame clones only and misses some. The data contain 55,000 to 60,000 clones, roughly 87% of them singletons. The source material was blood. This TCR derives from a person between 18 and 69 years old in good health.

The CDR3: CASSLGLRLGNEQFF. CDR3 nucleotides: TGTGCCAGCAGCTTGGGACTACGACTGGGCAATGAGCAGTTCTTC. The chain recombines TRBV7-2 with TRBJ2-1; 7 bases are shared with TRBD2. Trimming took 3 bases from V and 6 from J; bases not matched to a gene: 8. CDR1 and CDR2 from the germline V gene are SGHTA and FQGNSA. This CDR3 is 15 amino acids long. The full variable domain, rest sourced from reference TRBV7-2 and TRBJ2-1, is GAGVSQSPSNKVTEKGKDVELRCDPISGHTALYWYRQSLGQGLEFLIYFQGNSAPDKSGLPSDRFSAERTGGSVSTLTIQRTQQEDSAVYLCASSLGLRLGNEQFFGPGTRLTVL.